The 17 T cell receptor beta chains presented below share a single source sample, sequenced in a study of T cell repertoires in cytomegalovirus infection. No antigen has been identified for these receptors. TCRdb independently ran MiXCR on the reads; one entry per CDR3 protein. Among around 430,000 distinct CDR3 sequences listed, approximately 42% were seen once. This sample comprised cultured PBMCs, obtained from culture after CMV antigen stimulation. These receptors all come from a human donor in good health (CMV status not recorded). Some clones in this sample may be carry-over from other donors' samples.

The gene calls are TRBV7-2 and TRBJ2-1, with TRBD2 as a possible D gene (6 bases). V shed 4 bases and J shed 0 bases, with 16 bases lying between them. Germline CDR1 SGHTA, CDR2 FQGNSA. The CDR3 runs to 17 residues. The CDR3: CASSSRFSGVSYNEQFF. CDR3 in DNA: TGTGCCAGCAGCTCACGTTTTAGCGGAGTCTCCTACAATGAGCAGTTCTTC.

The sample holds a few counts of this clonotype. V gene TRBV5-1 combines with J gene TRBJ1-1; D not resolved. V shed 6 bases and J shed 5 bases, with 14 bases lying between them. Germline CDR1 reads SGHRS; CDR2 reads YFSETQ. The length of the CDR3 is 13 residues. CDR3: CASTQGDGTEAFF. The CDR3 DNA follows: TGCGCCAGCACCCAAGGTGATGGTACTGAAGCTTTCTTT.

The genes are TRBV28 and TRBJ2-7; D unclear. V dropped 1 base and J dropped 5 bases, with 9 bases sitting between them. Per the germline V gene, CDR1 is MDHEN and CDR2 is SYDVKM. There are 13 residues in the CDR3. CDR3 amino acids: CASSLFPAHEQYF. The CDR3 coding sequence is TGTGCCAGCAGTTTATTCCCGGCCCACGAGCAGTACTTC.

This clonotype was observed a few times. The J gene is TRBJ1-1, the V gene TRBV7-8; a weak D match, TRBD1 (5 bases). Germline V lookup: CDR1 SGHVS, CDR2 FQNEAQ. This CDR3 comprises 16 residues. V was cut by 4 bases and J by 1 base, with 16 bases left in between. The CDR3 sequence: CASSWGGFPGNTEAFF. Here the CDR3 DNA reads TGTGCCAGCAGCTGGGGGGGGTTCCCGGGGAACACTGAAGCTTTCTTT.

In this sample, this clonotype turned up a few times. This chain connects TRBV6-5 to TRBJ1-1; weak D call: TRBD1 (5 bases). The V end was cut by 6 bases, the J end by 4 bases, with 15 bases between. This CDR3 is 14 amino acids long. Germline CDR1 MNHEY, CDR2 SVGAGI. CDR3 nucleotide sequence: TGTGCCAGCAGCAACGCAGGGTTTCGCACTGAAGCTTTCTTT. The encoded protein is CASSNAGFRTEAFF.

This clonotype was seen at least ten times. The V call is TRBV7-2, the J call TRBJ2-7, with D tentatively TRBD1 or TRBD2 (6 bases each). Trimming removed 5 bases from V and 0 bases from J, with 11 bases in between. From germline, CDR1 is SGHTA and CDR2 FQGNSA. The CDR3 sequence is 14 residues long. The CDR3 here is CASSRGPGSYEQYF. The CDR3 DNA follows: TGTGCCAGCAGCCGGGGGCCGGGCTCCTACGAGCAGTACTTC.

The V and J genes are TRBV7-2 and TRBJ2-7; 8 nucleotides match TRBD2. Germline lookup yields CDR1 SGHTA and CDR2 FQGNSA. The CDR3 has 16 residues. With 5 bases clipped from V and 4 bases from J, the junction kept 13 bases outside the gene matches. Written as DNA, the CDR3 is TGTGCCAGCAGCCAACCGGGGGGGGCAGGCATTTACGAGCAGTACTTC. It encodes CASSQPGGAGIYEQYF. Together with reference TRBV7-2 and TRBJ2-7, the CDR3 gives the full variable domain: GAGVSQSPSNKVTEKGKDVELRCDPISGHTALYWYRQSLGQGLEFLIYFQGNSAPDKSGLPSDRFSAERTGGSVSTLTIQRTQQEDSAVYLCASSQPGGAGIYEQYFGPGTRLTVT.

J is TRBJ1-3 and V is TRBV12-3 or TRBV12-4, with D hard to call. This CDR3 has 15 residues. The V end was cut by 3 bases, the J end by 0 bases, with 9 bases between. CDR3 DNA sequence: TGTGCCAGCAGTTTCAGCCTAAACTCTGGAAACACCATATATTTT. Protein: CASSFSLNSGNTIYF.

The chain joins TRBV7-9 to TRBJ1-6; no clear D gene. The CDR3 covers 13 residues. Looked up from germline, CDR1 is SEHNR and CDR2 is FQNEAQ (reference sequence). V lost 2 bases and J 11 bases, leaving 10 bases between the germline ends. The CDR3 DNA follows: TGTGCCAGCAGCTTAATTAAGGAAGCACCCCTCCACTTT. It yields the protein CASSLIKEAPLHF. The whole variable domain, filled in from reference TRBV7-9 and TRBJ1-6, reads DTGVSQNPRHKITKRGQNVTFRCDPISEHNRLYWYRQTLGQGPEFLTYFQNEAQLEKSRLLSDRFSAERPKGSFSTLEIQRTEQGDSAMYLCASSLIKEAPLHFGNGTRLTVT.

In DNA form, the CDR3 reads TGCGCCAGCAGCCCTGGGAGAGCGGGGGGGGCAGATACGCAGTATTTT. Translated: CASSPGRAGGADTQYF. The V gene is TRBV5-1, the J gene TRBJ2-3, with 10 bases lining up with TRBD2. There are 16 residues in the CDR3. J lost 4 bases, V lost 4 bases, and 9 bases had no gene match. Looked up from germline, CDR1 is SGHRS and CDR2 is YFSETQ. The full variable domain, in which reference TRBV5-1 and TRBJ2-3 provide the parts outside the CDR3, is KAGVTQTPRYLIKTRGQQVTLSCSPISGHRSVSWYQQTPGQGLQFLFEYFSETQRNKGNFPGRFSGRQFSNSRSEMNVSTLELGDSALYLCASSPGRAGGADTQYFGPGTRLTVL.

This clonotype came up many times. The gene calls are TRBV7-2 and TRBJ1-2; D is undetermined. The V gene's germline CDR1 is SGHTA and CDR2 FQGNSA. V was pared by 6 bases and J by 2 bases, with 16 bases between. The CDR3 extends over 15 amino acids. The CDR3 protein is CASRFRLGPNYGYTF. Written as DNA, the CDR3 is TGTGCCAGCAGATTTAGGTTGGGTCCGAACTATGGCTACACCTTC.

V usage is TRBV6-6 and J usage is TRBJ2-6; D is uncertain. This CDR3 comprises 16 residues. Germline V CDR1 and CDR2: MNHNY, SVGAGI (reference sequence). V dropped 0 bases and J dropped 0 bases, with 6 bases sitting between them. In DNA form, the CDR3 reads TGTGCCAGCAGTTACTCTCCGGGCTCTGGGGCCAACGTCCTGACTTTC. Translating gives CASSYSPGSGANVLTF.

The rearrangement uses TRBV19 and TRBJ1-1; 8 bases map to TRBD1. Germline CDR1 LNHDA, CDR2 SQIVND (reference sequence). The CDR3 sequence is 16 residues long. Trimming at V came to 6 bases and at J to 10 bases, leaving 19 bases not matched to a gene. Here the CDR3 DNA reads TGTGCCAGTAGACCCCCTCGGGACAGGCCCGCAAGGGCAGCTTTCTTT. Translating gives CASRPPRDRPARAAFF.

J is TRBJ2-1 and V is TRBV5-1; no firm D call. This CDR3 is 15 amino acids long. V lost 4 bases, J lost 5 bases, and 16 bases lay in between. Germline CDR1 and CDR2: SGHRS and YFSETQ. In DNA, the CDR3 is TGCGCCAGCAGCCCCCCACACCCAGGCCACAATGAGCAGTTCTTC. Translation gives CASSPPHPGHNEQFF.

This clonotype was observed a handful of times. The chain is built from TRBV18 and TRBJ1-1, with 10 bases lining up with TRBD1. This CDR3 has 15 residues. Germline-derived CDR1 and CDR2 are KGHSH and LQKENI. V shed 6 bases, J shed 6 bases, and the junction held 10 bases outside the gene matches. The CDR3 protein is CASSPQGQGLAEAFF. DNA for the CDR3: TGTGCCAGCTCCCCCCAGGGACAGGGGCTGGCTGAAGCTTTCTTT.

The V gene is TRBV2, the J gene TRBJ1-3, with D hard to call. Trimming took off 5 bases at V and 9 bases at J, with 23 bases between the two ends. Germline CDR1 is SNHLY and CDR2 is FYNNEI. The CDR3 totals 16 residues. CDR3 residues: CASSSPRAGGTATIYF. The CDR3 region has the DNA TGTGCCAGCAGTTCCCCGCGTGCCGGTGGTACCGCCACCATATATTTT.

The rearrangement uses TRBV19 and TRBJ2-1, with a tentative D call TRBD2 (6 bases). From germline, CDR1 is LNHDA and CDR2 SQIVND (reference sequence). V dropped 5 bases and J dropped 8 bases, with 13 bases sitting between them. The CDR3 loop spans 13 amino acids. The CDR3 loop is CASSPPGVDEQFF. CDR3 nucleotides: TGTGCCAGTAGTCCCCCGGGAGTTGATGAGCAGTTCTTC.